This passage covers 25 T cell receptor beta chains from one sample sequenced in a study of blood T cell repertoires in COVID-19. The protocol was immunoSEQ multiplex PCR, while the TCRdb copy is restricted to in-frame clones and leaves out a portion. The data show around 41,000 clones, 90% to 95% seen once. Sequenced material: peripheral blood. Receptors originate from a human donor in a cohort sampled during active COVID-19.

This chain links TRBV9 with TRBJ2-6, with no clear D. This CDR3 contains 14 residues. The germline CDR1 and CDR2 sequences are SGDLS and YYNGEE. V was pared by 4 bases and J by 2 bases, with 7 bases between. For the CDR3, the DNA is TGTGCCAGCAGCCAGTTCCCTGGGGCCAACGTCCTGACTTTC. It is translated as CASSQFPGANVLTF.

J is TRBJ1-4 and V is TRBV6-1; 8 bases fit TRBD1. The CDR3 runs to 15 residues. Germline loops: CDR1 MNHNS, CDR2 SASEGT. Trimming at V came to 3 bases and at J to 5 bases, leaving 5 bases not matched to a gene. The CDR3, as DNA: TGTGCCAGCAGTGACACAGGGGGGTGGAATGAAAAACTGTTTTTT. Translating gives CASSDTGGWNEKLFF.

This clone was counted once. The chain combines TRBV9 with TRBJ2-3; TRBD2 matches at 10 bases. The CDR3 is 21 residues long. CDR1 and CDR2 (germline): SGDLS, YYNGEE. V was pared by 1 base and J by 2 bases, with 19 bases of the junction left unmatched. CDR3 loop: CASSVRPTSGVTPFDTDTQYF. CDR3 DNA sequence: TGTGCCAGCAGCGTAAGACCCACTAGCGGGGTCACTCCATTCGACACAGATACGCAGTATTTT.

The chain couples TRBV27 to TRBJ2-7; D gene unclear. Looked up from germline, CDR1 is MNHEY and CDR2 is SMNVEV (reference sequence). Trimming left V 2 bases short and J 2 bases short, with 13 bases between. The CDR3 sequence is 15 residues long. As DNA, the CDR3 is TGTGCCAGCAGTTTACAGGTATCCCTTCCCTACGAGCAGTACTTC. This codes for CASSLQVSLPYEQYF.

Only one count was recorded for this clone. The chain is built from TRBV29-1 and TRBJ2-7; D remains unclear. CDR1 and CDR2 (germline): SQVTM, ANQGSEA. Trimming removed 5 bases from V and 7 bases from J, with 18 bases in between. This CDR3 is built from 13 residues. CDR3 nucleotides: TGCAGCGTTTTGGTCGGGTCCGCACAAGAGCAGTACTTC. Protein product: CSVLVGSAQEQYF.

The rearrangement links TRBV27 to TRBJ2-1, with D perhaps matching TRBD1 (5 bases). Germline loops: CDR1 MNHEY, CDR2 SMNVEV (reference sequence). The CDR3 length is 10 residues. V was cut by 6 bases and J by 15 bases, with 12 bases left in between. This CDR3 reads CASSPRVLFF. CDR3 in DNA: TGTGCCAGCAGCCCCAGGGTGCTGTTCTTC.

The gene calls are TRBV5-1 and TRBJ2-3; 13 nucleotides match TRBD2. Trimming took 0 bases from V and 4 from J; bases not matched to a gene: 2. Germline assignment: CDR1 SGHRS and CDR2 YFSETQ. The CDR3 extends over 16 amino acids. CDR3 sequence reads: CASSLAGTSGADTQYF. As DNA, the CDR3 is TGCGCCAGCAGCTTGGCCGGGACTAGCGGGGCAGATACGCAGTATTTT.

The chain recombines TRBV5-4 with TRBJ2-2; 11 bases agree with TRBD1. The V gene end was trimmed by 3 bases and the J gene end by 6 bases; junction bases not matched to a gene: 4. CDR1 is SGHNT, CDR2 YYREEE, per germline (reference sequence). The CDR3 contains 15 residues. DNA for the CDR3: TGTGCCAGCAGCTGGACAGGGGGCTGGGCCGGGGAGCTGTTTTTT. It is translated as CASSWTGGWAGELFF.

By sample fraction, this clone is medium-sized. This chain links TRBV2 with TRBJ2-5; 9 positions match TRBD1. The CDR3 extends over 15 amino acids. The V segment lost 6 bases and the J segment 5 bases; nucleotides outside the gene matches: 10. Per the germline V gene, CDR1 is SNHLY and CDR2 is FYNNEI. The CDR3 DNA reads as TGTGCCAGCAGCTTAGGGACAGGGATCCAGGAGACCCAGTACTTC. It is translated as CASSLGTGIQETQYF.

The chain uses TRBV6-6 and TRBJ2-3, with D possibly matching TRBD1 (6 bases). The CDR3 spans 17 residues. V lost 5 bases and J lost 2, with 20 bases in between. CDR1 is MNHNY, CDR2 SVGAGI, per germline (reference sequence). The chain's CDR3 is CASSPKYRVTHTDTQYF. The CDR3 nucleotides read TGTGCCAGCAGTCCCAAGTACAGGGTGACACACACAGATACGCAGTATTTT.

The rearrangement uses TRBV5-1 and TRBJ2-3, with 9 bases fitting TRBD1. CDR1 and CDR2 (germline): SGHRS, YFSETQ. With V trimmed by 4 bases and J by 2 bases, 5 bases remained unmatched. This CDR3 spans 15 amino acids. The CDR3 loop reads CASSGQGNPTDTQYF. The CDR3 bases are TGCGCCAGCAGCGGACAGGGGAACCCCACAGATACGCAGTATTTT. The complete variable domain, with remaining parts taken from reference TRBV5-1 and TRBJ2-3, reads KAGVTQTPRYLIKTRGQQVTLSCSPISGHRSVSWYQQTPGQGLQFLFEYFSETQRNKGNFPGRFSGRQFSNSRSEMNVSTLELGDSALYLCASSGQGNPTDTQYFGPGTRLTVL.

The chain employs TRBV7-9 and TRBJ2-2; D might be TRBD1 (7 bases). Germline V lookup: CDR1 SEHNR, CDR2 FQNEAQ (reference sequence). Trimming took 5 bases from V and 1 from J, leaving 11 bases between them. This CDR3 has 15 amino acids. CDR3 sequence reads: CASSIQGGNTGELFF. The CDR3 nucleotides read TGTGCCAGCAGCATCCAGGGGGGGAACACCGGGGAGCTGTTTTTT.

The genes are TRBV28 and TRBJ2-7, with D perhaps matching TRBD2 (5 bases). The V end lost 5 bases, the J end lost 2 bases, and 16 bases lay between the germline ends. The germline CDR1 and CDR2 sequences are MDHEN and SYDVKM. The CDR3 consists of 15 residues. The DNA of the CDR3 is TGTGCCAGCAGTCTCGGACTGGATCCTACCTACGAGCAGTACTTC. This translates into CASSLGLDPTYEQYF.

The sample holds a few counts of this clone. V and J are TRBV19 and TRBJ1-5; the D is unclear. The CDR3 extends over 13 amino acids. Germline V gene data show CDR1 as LNHDA and CDR2 as SQIVND (reference sequence). Trimming stripped 4 bases from V and 6 bases from J, with 10 bases between. The chain's CDR3 is CASSRRGSQPQHF. CDR3 coding DNA: TGTGCCAGTAGTAGACGAGGGAGTCAGCCCCAGCATTTT.

This sequence joins TRBV30 and TRBJ1-3; D is ambiguous. The CDR3 contains 12 residues. CDR1 and CDR2 from the germline V gene are GTSNPN and SVGIG (reference sequence). The V end lost 2 bases, the J end lost 4 bases, and 6 bases lay between the germline ends. The CDR3 here is CAWSTQGNTIYF. The DNA of the CDR3 is TGTGCCTGGAGTACACAGGGAAACACCATATATTTT.

The J gene is TRBJ2-4, the V gene TRBV4-1; D gene uncertain. Trimming removed 1 base from V and 0 bases from J, with 7 bases in between. The germline gives CDR1 MGHRA, CDR2 YSYEKL. This CDR3 spans 15 amino acids. CDR3 protein: CASSQVILAKNIQYF. As DNA, the CDR3 is TGCGCCAGCAGCCAAGTAATCCTAGCCAAAAACATTCAGTACTTC.

This chain links TRBV15 with TRBJ2-1; 7 nucleotides match TRBD1. CDR1 is LNHNV and CDR2 is YYDKDF in the germline V gene (reference sequence). J was trimmed by 3 bases and V by 1 base; bases with no gene match: 6. The CDR3 has 16 residues. This CDR3 reads CATSRVRRGYYNEQFF. The CDR3 DNA reads TGTGCCACCAGCAGAGTTCGCAGGGGGTACTACAATGAGCAGTTCTTC.

The genes are TRBV27 and TRBJ1-5; D unresolved. The CDR3 loop spans 14 amino acids. Trimming removed 4 bases at V and 5 bases at J, with 12 bases between. Germline CDR1 reads MNHEY; CDR2 reads SMNVEV (reference sequence). The CDR3 DNA follows: TGTGCCAGCAGTTCTCGAGGGTTGGATCAGCCCCAGCATTTT. As protein: CASSSRGLDQPQHF.

V usage is TRBV7-9 and J usage is TRBJ2-3; D is ambiguous. The CDR3 has 15 amino acids. CDR1 is SEHNR and CDR2 is FQNEAQ in the germline V gene (reference sequence). V was cut by 6 bases and J by 1 base, with 14 bases left in between. This CDR3 reads CASRRVKVGTDTQYF. CDR3 in DNA: TGTGCCAGCAGAAGAGTAAAAGTGGGCACAGATACGCAGTATTTT.

The V gene is TRBV5-4, the J gene TRBJ2-3, with 8 bases lining up with TRBD1. The germline V gene has CDR1 SGHNT and CDR2 YYREEE (reference sequence). The V gene end was trimmed by 4 bases and the J gene end by 0 bases; junction bases not matched to a gene: 10. The length of the CDR3 is 17 residues. The CDR3 sequence is CASSAGQGSASTDTQYF. CDR3 DNA sequence: TGTGCCAGCAGCGCCGGACAGGGTTCCGCTAGCACAGATACGCAGTATTTT.

As for this clone: An end of the junction does not agree with germline; a read error may underlie this. The chain combines TRBV4-2 with TRBJ2-7; maybe TRBD1 (6 bases). The CDR3 contains 14 residues. Germline V gene sequence: CDR1 LGHNA, CDR2 YNFKEQ. The CDR3 coding sequence is TGTGCCAGCAGCGAAGAAACAGGGTCGTACGAGCAGTACTTC. It yields the protein CASSEETGSYEQYF.

As DNA, the CDR3 is TGTGCCAGTAGTGGGGGCGGGGGGCCGGGCGGGGAGCTGTTTTTT. It encodes CASSGGGGPGGELFF. This chain uses TRBV19 with TRBJ2-2; 8 bases align to TRBD2. CDR1 and CDR2 from the germline V gene are LNHDA and SQIVND (reference sequence). CDR3 length equals 15 residues. J lost 7 bases, V lost 5 bases, and 9 bases had no gene match.

This chain joins TRBV6-1 and TRBJ2-1; 10 bases are a match to TRBD2. CDR3 length: 15 amino acids. After removal of 2 bases from V and 7 bases from J, the junction contained 5 bases not matched to a gene. The germline V gene encodes CDR1 MNHNS and CDR2 SASEGT. The CDR3 bases are TGTGCCAGCAGTGAACTAGCGGGGGTTGGTAATGAGCAGTTCTTC. The encoded protein is CASSELAGVGNEQFF.

This chain connects TRBV9 to TRBJ2-3, with a possible D match to TRBD2 (5 bases). CDR3 length equals 12 residues. Germline V CDR1 and CDR2: SGDLS, YYNGEE. Trimming pared 3 bases from V and 6 bases from J, leaving 8 bases between. The DNA for the CDR3 is TGTGCCAGCAGCGGGGTAGCGGATACGCAGTATTTT. Its protein is CASSGVADTQYF.

The genes are TRBV4-1 and TRBJ2-3; 9 bases line up with TRBD2. CDR3 length: 15 residues. The germline gives CDR1 MGHRA, CDR2 YSYEKL. J gave up 0 bases and V 4 bases, and 2 bases lay outside the gene matches. The CDR3 loop is CASSLGLASTDTQYF. The DNA of the CDR3 is TGCGCCAGCAGCCTGGGACTAGCAAGCACAGATACGCAGTATTTT.